The source of this T cell receptor beta chain is a study of blood T cells in healthy people across ages. Notes on the study in general: As age increased, TCR beta diversity per million T cells fell in a roughly linear fashion.

CDR1 is LNHNV, CDR2 YYDKDF, per germline (reference sequence). The CDR3 is 18 amino acids. V dropped 3 bases and J dropped 0; count of bases not matched to a gene: 5. Details on this clonotype: The antigen is not known. A much larger clonotype is one base distant, so this may be a read error.

Primers used in a second PCR of roughly 6 to 11 cycles were a sample-barcoded 5' primer and a J-beta primer mix. TCRdb reprocessed the 5' RACE reads via MiXCR and lists one record per CDR3 protein. The sample yields some 670,000 distinct CDR3 sequences, under 65% seen once. The clonotype was recovered from a woman older than 75 in good health. The rearrangement links TRBV15 to TRBJ2-4; 13 nucleotides agree with TRBD2. Sequencing was carried out using blood. The CDR3 loop reads CATSSGLAGAQAKNIQYF. As DNA, the CDR3 is TGTGCCACCAGCAGCGGACTAGCGGGGGCTCAAGCCAAAAACATTCAGTACTTC.